This section outlines one T cell receptor beta chain sequence together with its context. Antigen unknown. This sample is drawn from a study of identical twins. A universal primer site was created by template switching, with the cDNA bearing unique molecular identifiers. TCRdb redid the calling of the 5' RACE reads with MiXCR, one entry per CDR3 protein. This sample yields 1.5 million to 2 million distinct CDR3 sequences, of which roughly a third are seen a single time; less than 0.35% belongs to the top ten. Whole-study results and caveats: Twin sharing of out-of-frame TCR alpha was underestimated by models in monozygotic pairs. Insertions were fewer in abundant cord blood beta clonotypes, whereas memory repertoires showed none of this pattern.

CDR1 and CDR2 from the germline V gene are SGHKS and YYEKEE (reference sequence). Trimming removed 0 bases at V and 4 bases at J, with 12 bases between. CDR3 length equals 15 residues. This clonotype was obtained from a newborn girl in good health. The sample was cord blood. The gene calls are TRBV5-5 and TRBJ2-3; D possibly uses TRBD1 or TRBD2 (6 bases each). The CDR3 sequence: CASSLGGARSDTQYF. The DNA of the CDR3 is TGTGCCAGCAGCTTGGGGGGGGCGCGGTCAGATACGCAGTATTTT.